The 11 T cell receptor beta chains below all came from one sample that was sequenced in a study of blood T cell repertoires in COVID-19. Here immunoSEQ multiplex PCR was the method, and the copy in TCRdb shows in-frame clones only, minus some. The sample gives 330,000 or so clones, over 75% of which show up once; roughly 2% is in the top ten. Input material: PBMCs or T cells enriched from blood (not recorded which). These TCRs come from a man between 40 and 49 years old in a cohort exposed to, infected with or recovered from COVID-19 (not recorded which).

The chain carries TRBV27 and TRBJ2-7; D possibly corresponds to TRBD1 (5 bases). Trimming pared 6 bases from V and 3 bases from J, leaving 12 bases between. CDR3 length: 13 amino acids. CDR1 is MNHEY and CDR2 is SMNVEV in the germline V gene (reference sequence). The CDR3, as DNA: TGTGCCAGCAGCCGACAGCCAGACTACGAGCAGTACTTC. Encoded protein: CASSRQPDYEQYF.

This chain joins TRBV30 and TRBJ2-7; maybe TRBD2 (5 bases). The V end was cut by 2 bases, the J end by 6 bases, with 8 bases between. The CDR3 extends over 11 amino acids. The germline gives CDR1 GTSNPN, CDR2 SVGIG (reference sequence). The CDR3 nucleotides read TGTGCCTGGAGTACCAGCGGCGAGCAGTACTTC. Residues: CAWSTSGEQYF.

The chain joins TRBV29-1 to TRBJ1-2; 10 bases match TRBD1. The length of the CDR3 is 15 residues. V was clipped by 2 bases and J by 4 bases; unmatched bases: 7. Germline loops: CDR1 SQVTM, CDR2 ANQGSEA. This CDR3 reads CSVEPQTGGFYGYTF. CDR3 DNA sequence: TGCAGCGTTGAACCTCAGACAGGGGGCTTCTATGGCTACACCTTC.

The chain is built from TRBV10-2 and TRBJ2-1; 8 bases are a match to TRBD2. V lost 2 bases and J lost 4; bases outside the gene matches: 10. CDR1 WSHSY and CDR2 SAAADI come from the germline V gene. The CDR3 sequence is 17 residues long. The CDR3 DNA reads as TGCGCCAGCAGTGAGGCGAGGCCGGGACTAGGGTACAATGAGCAGTTCTTC. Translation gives CASSEARPGLGYNEQFF.

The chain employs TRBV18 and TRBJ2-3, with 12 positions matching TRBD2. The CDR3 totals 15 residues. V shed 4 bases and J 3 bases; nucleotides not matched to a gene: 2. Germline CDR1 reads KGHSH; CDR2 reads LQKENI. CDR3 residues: CASSLGLAGTDTQYF. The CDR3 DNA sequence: TGTGCCAGCTCACTCGGACTAGCGGGAACAGATACGCAGTATTTT.

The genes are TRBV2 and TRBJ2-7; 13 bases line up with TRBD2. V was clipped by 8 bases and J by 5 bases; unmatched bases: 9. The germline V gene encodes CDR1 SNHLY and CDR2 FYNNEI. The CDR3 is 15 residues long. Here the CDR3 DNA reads TGTGCCAGCTATCGGGGGACTAGCGGGGTCCACGAGCAGTACTTC. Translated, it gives CASYRGTSGVHEQYF.

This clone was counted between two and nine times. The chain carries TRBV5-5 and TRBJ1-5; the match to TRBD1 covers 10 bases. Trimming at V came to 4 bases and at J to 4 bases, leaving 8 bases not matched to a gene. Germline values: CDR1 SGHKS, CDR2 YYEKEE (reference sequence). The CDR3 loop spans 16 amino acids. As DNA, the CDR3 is TGTGCCAGCAGCCTATTCCGGGACAGGGGAAATCAGCCCCAGCATTTT. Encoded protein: CASSLFRDRGNQPQHF.

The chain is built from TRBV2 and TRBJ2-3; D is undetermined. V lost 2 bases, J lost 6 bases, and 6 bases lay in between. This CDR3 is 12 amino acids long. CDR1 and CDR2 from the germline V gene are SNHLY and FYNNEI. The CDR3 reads CASSEFMDTQYF. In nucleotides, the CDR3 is TGTGCCAGCAGTGAATTTATGGATACGCAGTATTTT.

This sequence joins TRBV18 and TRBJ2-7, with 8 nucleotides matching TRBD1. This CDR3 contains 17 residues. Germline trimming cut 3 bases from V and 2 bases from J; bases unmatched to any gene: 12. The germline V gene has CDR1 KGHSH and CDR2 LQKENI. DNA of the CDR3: TGTGCCAGCTCACCGAACGTGGACAGGGATATCCCCTACGAGCAGTACTTC. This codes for CASSPNVDRDIPYEQYF.

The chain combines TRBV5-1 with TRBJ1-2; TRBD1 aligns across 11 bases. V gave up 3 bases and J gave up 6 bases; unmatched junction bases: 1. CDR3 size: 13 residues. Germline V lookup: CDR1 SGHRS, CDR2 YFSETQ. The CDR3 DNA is TGCGCCAGCAGCTCGGGACAGGGGGATGGCTACACCTTC. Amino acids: CASSSGQGDGYTF.

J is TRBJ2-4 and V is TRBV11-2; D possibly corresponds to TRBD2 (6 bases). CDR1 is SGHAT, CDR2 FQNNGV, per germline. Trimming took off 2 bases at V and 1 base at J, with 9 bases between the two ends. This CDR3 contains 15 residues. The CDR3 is CASSLLGGAKNIQYF. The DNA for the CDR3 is TGTGCCAGCAGCTTATTAGGAGGGGCCAAAAACATTCAGTACTTC.